Listed here are 5 T cell receptor beta chains from one sample, sequenced in a study of OX40 agonist ivuxolimab in advanced cancers. Profiling relied on immunoSEQ multiplex PCR, and the TCRdb table lists in-frame clones only, not all of them. In the table there are tens of thousands of clones, more than 80% of which are singletons. Here the sequenced sample was CD4+ or CD8+ T cells sorted from blood, taken in a trial of the OX40 agonist ivuxolimab. Every receptor here comes from an adult with an advanced solid tumor such as melanoma, head and neck, liver or kidney cancer.

The J gene is TRBJ1-2, the V gene TRBV28; no firm D call. The CDR3 loop spans 13 amino acids. Germline V lookup: CDR1 MDHEN, CDR2 SYDVKM. The ends were cut back, 2 bases at V and 2 bases at J, with 6 bases in the middle. The CDR3 DNA follows: TGTGCCAGCAGTTTAGCGGCCAACTATGGCTACACCTTC. Translation: CASSLAANYGYTF.

The rearrangement links TRBV7-6 to TRBJ2-7; 9 positions match TRBD2. Germline lookup yields CDR1 SGHVS and CDR2 FNYEAQ. The V segment lost 8 bases and the J segment 0 bases; nucleotides outside the gene matches: 8. The CDR3 loop spans 15 amino acids. CDR3 coding DNA: TGTGCCAGCGCCGTCTCTAGCGGGGACTCCTACGAGCAGTACTTC. Amino acids: CASAVSSGDSYEQYF.

V and J are TRBV19 and TRBJ1-1; D is undetermined. Trimming shortened V by 3 bases and J by 5 bases, and 10 bases separated the two germline ends. Germline loops: CDR1 LNHDA, CDR2 SQIVND (reference sequence). The CDR3 consists of 13 residues. The CDR3 coding sequence is TGTGCCAGTAGTATTGGGTCGGGGACTGAAGCTTTCTTT. As protein: CASSIGSGTEAFF.

The rearrangement uses TRBV6-5 and TRBJ2-5; D is possibly TRBD1 or TRBD2 (7 bases each). V was cut by 2 bases and J by 5 bases, with 12 bases left in between. The CDR3 consists of 14 residues. Looked up from germline, CDR1 is MNHEY and CDR2 is SVGAGI. Here the CDR3 DNA reads TGTGCCAGCAGTTACGGTCAGGGGGGGGAGACCCAGTACTTC. As protein: CASSYGQGGETQYF.

The chain combines TRBV14 with TRBJ2-7, with D possibly being TRBD2 (6 bases). From germline, CDR1 is SGHDN and CDR2 FVKESK. This CDR3 is 13 amino acids long. Trimming took 4 bases from V and 3 from J, leaving 10 bases between them. CDR3 residues: CASSLGTFYEQYF. For the CDR3, the DNA is TGTGCCAGCAGCCTCGGGACTTTCTACGAGCAGTACTTC.